One sample yielded the 18 T cell receptor beta chains listed below, sequenced in a study of glioma-infiltrating T cells. Amplification of TCR alpha and beta CDR3 regions from RNA used iRepertoire nested multiplex PCR. TCRdb called the multiplex PCR reads again in MiXCR, with one record for every CDR3 protein. Seen here are about 400,000 distinct CDR3 sequences, more than 35% observed once, and the top ten hold around 12%. The source material was glioma tissue, nonneoplastic brain tissue, or PBMCs (not recorded which). The receptor set was obtained from a human donor with low-grade glioma or glioblastoma, undergoing nonglioma brain surgery, or in good health (not recorded which).

The chain joins TRBV27 to TRBJ2-5; 10 bases line up with TRBD1. The germline gives CDR1 MNHEY, CDR2 SMNVEV (reference sequence). V trimming: 3 bases; J trimming: 4 bases; junction bases outside the gene matches: 2. CDR3 size: 14 residues. In nucleotides, the CDR3 is TGTGCCAGCAGTTTCCGACAGGGGGCAGAGACCCAGTACTTC. Amino acid sequence: CASSFRQGAETQYF.

Concerning this clonotype: A much more abundant neighbour one base away suggests this may be a read error. The chain is built from TRBV28 and TRBJ2-1, with 9 bases lining up with TRBD2. The J segment lost 7 bases and the V segment lost 6 bases, leaving 10 bases of the junction unmatched. Germline CDR1 reads MDHEN; CDR2 reads SYDVKM. CDR3 length equals 15 residues. The CDR3 region has the DNA TGTGCCAGCAGCCCCGGCGGGGGGGTAGCTAATGAGCAGTTCTTC. Amino acid sequence: CASSPGGGVANEQFF.

This clonotype was seen more than once but under ten times. The chain is built from TRBV6-2 or TRBV6-3 and TRBJ1-1; possible D gene TRBD1, 6 bases. V lost 5 bases and J 1 base, leaving 14 bases between the germline ends. The CDR3 totals 15 residues. Germline assignment: CDR1 MNHEY and CDR2 SVGEGT. The CDR3 DNA sequence: TGTGCCAGCAGTGAACTGGACAGCCAGAACACTGAAGCTTTCTTT. It is translated as CASSELDSQNTEAFF.

In this sample, this clonotype turned up many times. CDR3 bases: TGTGCCAGCACCTCAGGGATCAATCAGCCCCAGCATTTT. Its translation is CASTSGINQPQHF. The rearrangement uses TRBV25-1 and TRBJ1-5, with D possibly being TRBD1 (5 bases). Trimming took off 7 bases at V and 3 bases at J, with 10 bases between the two ends. Per germline, CDR1 MGHDK and CDR2 SYGVNS. This CDR3 spans 13 amino acids.

The rearrangement uses TRBV20-1 and TRBJ2-3, with unresolved D. V was clipped by 6 bases and J by 5 bases, with 30 bases between them. This CDR3 spans 18 amino acids. Germline CDR1 and CDR2: DFQATT and SNEGSKA (reference sequence). The CDR3, as DNA: TGCAGTGCGCACAACGCGCTCCCGAAGAGGCTCTTAGAAGATACGCAGTATTTT. Its translation: CSAHNALPKRLLEDTQYF.

V usage is TRBV15 and J usage is TRBJ2-2; perhaps TRBD1 as D (5 bases). V lost 0 bases and J 1 base, leaving 6 bases between the germline ends. This CDR3 has 15 amino acids. In germline, CDR1 is LNHNV, CDR2 YYDKDF (reference sequence). The CDR3 is CATSRDRENTGELFF. The CDR3 DNA sequence: TGTGCCACCAGCAGAGACAGGGAGAACACCGGGGAGCTGTTTTTT. The full variable domain, with the rest looked up from reference TRBV15 and TRBJ2-2, is DAMVIQNPRYQVTQFGKPVTLSCSQTLNHNVMYWYQQKSSQAPKLLFHYYDKDFNNEADTPDNFQSRRPNTSFCFLDIRSPGLGDTAMYLCATSRDRENTGELFFGEGSRLTVL.

This clonotype came up a few times. The chain joins TRBV2 to TRBJ2-1; TRBD1 matches 7 bases. CDR3 length: 13 residues. The germline V gene has CDR1 SNHLY and CDR2 FYNNEI. J was trimmed by 10 bases and V by 4 bases; bases with no gene match: 7. This chain's CDR3 is CASSGLTGDEQFF. CDR3 in DNA: TGTGCCAGCAGTGGCCTAACAGGGGACGAGCAGTTCTTC.

This chain uses TRBV6-1 with TRBJ2-7, with 7 bases identical to TRBD2. The J call may be in error: the DNA end matches TRBJ2-1 better. CDR3 size: 14 residues. From germline, CDR1 is MNHNS and CDR2 SASEGT. The CDR3 nucleotides read TGTGCCAGCAGTGGGGGGGGTGGCTCCTACGAGCAGTTCTTC. Translated: CASSGGGGSYEQFF.

This clonotype has a handful of counts. The chain links TRBV4-1 to TRBJ2-7; D may be TRBD2 (6 bases). The V end lost 4 bases, the J end lost 3 bases, and 13 bases lay between the germline ends. CDR1 MGHRA and CDR2 YSYEKL come from the germline V gene. This CDR3 region has 14 residues. CDR3 protein: CASSRPLGGYEQYF. The CDR3 nucleotides are TGCGCCAGCAGCCGCCCCTTGGGGGGCTACGAGCAGTACTTC.

This clonotype was observed a few times. This chain links TRBV27 with TRBJ2-1; D unclear. V lost 6 bases and J 0 bases, leaving 27 bases between the germline ends. The V gene's germline CDR1 is MNHEY and CDR2 SMNVEV (reference sequence). The CDR3 runs 20 residues. The CDR3 DNA follows: TGTGCCAGCAGACCCCAGGACCTGGTAGTATGGAAAAGCTCCTACAATGAGCAGTTCTTC. Translated, it gives CASRPQDLVVWKSSYNEQFF.

This clonotype appeared a few times. The chain couples TRBV3-1 to TRBJ2-1, with TRBD2 as a possible D gene (6 bases). Per the germline V gene, CDR1 is LGHDT and CDR2 is YNNKEL (reference sequence). The V gene lost 5 bases and the J gene lost 4 bases, with 12 bases spanning the gap. This CDR3 is 14 amino acids long. CDR3 sequence: CASSFRGIYNEQFF. As DNA, the CDR3 is TGTGCCAGCAGCTTCCGGGGGATTTACAATGAGCAGTTCTTC.

Details on this clonotype: One base away lies a much larger clone, so this may be a sequencing read error. This chain uses TRBV6-2 or TRBV6-3 with TRBJ2-7, with D perhaps matching TRBD1 or TRBD2 (5 bases each). CDR1 is MNHEY and CDR2 is SVGEGT in the germline V gene. The CDR3 loop spans 13 amino acids. The CDR3 DNA is TGTGCCAGCAATTACGGGGACGGCTACGAGCAGTACTTC. Translation: CASNYGDGYEQYF.

This chain connects TRBV19 to TRBJ1-2; the D gene is possibly TRBD1 (5 bases). Trimming pared 5 bases from V and 4 bases from J, leaving 14 bases between. The CDR3 spans 14 residues. Germline-derived CDR1 and CDR2 are LNHDA and SQIVND (reference sequence). The CDR3 spells CASSGGGTLYGYTF. The CDR3 DNA reads as TGTGCCAGTAGTGGGGGTGGCACCCTCTATGGCTACACCTTC.

There are many counts of this clonotype. The CDR3 spells CASSLGGSPLYGYTF. CDR3 DNA: TGTGCCAGCAGCTTAGGCGGGAGTCCCCTCTATGGCTACACCTTC. The chain has TRBV7-2 and TRBJ1-2; D remains unclear. CDR3 length equals 15 residues. Germline V CDR1 and CDR2: SGHTA, FQGNSA. V was pared by 1 base and J by 4 bases, with 13 bases between.

The chain joins TRBV28 to TRBJ2-3; 7 bases align to TRBD2. V lost 3 bases to trimming and J lost 5 bases; unmatched junction nucleotides: 8. Germline-derived CDR1 and CDR2 are MDHEN and SYDVKM. There are 15 residues in the CDR3. The CDR3, as DNA: TGTGCCAGCAGTTTTCCAGCGGGACGGGTAGATACGCAGTATTTT. It yields the protein CASSFPAGRVDTQYF.

The CDR3 sequence is CASSPGTILAKNIQYF. In DNA form, the CDR3 reads TGCGCCAGCAGCCCTGGGACGATCCTAGCCAAAAACATTCAGTACTTC. The chain carries TRBV5-1 and TRBJ2-4; D may be TRBD1 or TRBD2 (5 bases each). CDR1 is SGHRS and CDR2 is YFSETQ in the germline V gene. The CDR3 is 16 amino acids. The V gene lost 4 bases and the J gene lost 0 bases, with 14 bases spanning the gap.

Turning to this clonotype: The conserved closing phenylalanine or tryptophan is absent in this CDR3, likely reflecting a read error. The rearrangement uses TRBV20-1 and TRBJ2-2; unclear D gene. V gave up 5 bases and J gave up 1 base, with 5 bases separating them. This CDR3 is 12 amino acids long. Germline V gene sequence: CDR1 DFQATT, CDR2 SNEGSKA (reference sequence). CDR3 sequence (DNA): TGCAGTGCTCACAGGAACACCGGGGAGCTGTTTTCT. Protein sequence: CSAHRNTGELFS.

V gene TRBV20-1 combines with J gene TRBJ1-2; 7 nucleotides agree with TRBD1. V lost 4 bases to trimming and J lost 6 bases; unmatched junction nucleotides: 14. The length of the CDR3 is 15 residues. The V gene's germline CDR1 is DFQATT and CDR2 SNEGSKA (reference sequence). CDR3 sequence: CSATRDSGLRDGYTF. In DNA, the CDR3 is TGCAGTGCTACCCGGGACAGTGGGCTTCGGGATGGCTACACCTTC.